A single sample gave rise to the 10 T cell receptor beta chains below, sequenced in a study of vaccination effects on CD4 cells after COVID-19. Cultured cells yielded isolated CD4+ T cells after approximately nine days. Profiled with immunoSEQ multiplex PCR; TCRdb holds only in-frame clones, not every one. This table has approximately 37,000 clones, around 76% appearing once. These receptors' antigens are unknown. Specimen: CD4+ T cells from PBMCs cultured without peptide, collected before COVID-19 vaccination. The receptors derive from a human donor who received a COVID-19 vaccine.

The count of this clone is one. This chain links TRBV19 with TRBJ2-7; 16 nucleotides agree with TRBD2. After removal of 5 bases from V and 3 bases from J, the junction contained 22 bases not matched to a gene. The CDR3 is 22 residues long. Germline CDR1 LNHDA, CDR2 SQIVND (reference sequence). The CDR3 bases are TGTGCCAGTAGTGTGGGGGGACTAGCGGGGGGGCCCAATGAATTGCGACTCTACGAGCAGTACGTC. As protein: CASSVGGLAGGPNELRLYEQYV.

V usage is TRBV28 and J usage is TRBJ2-7; D is unclear. Trimming stripped 5 bases from V and 3 bases from J, with 11 bases between. The CDR3 runs 13 residues. Germline V lookup: CDR1 MDHEN, CDR2 SYDVKM. The CDR3 protein is CASSTGPSYEQYV. DNA for the CDR3: TGTGCCAGCAGTACCGGGCCAAGCTACGAGCAGTACGTC.

The rearrangement joins TRBV6-5 to TRBJ1-5, with 7 bases lining up with TRBD1. With 5 bases clipped from V and 3 bases from J, the junction kept 7 bases outside the gene matches. Germline V gene sequence: CDR1 MNHEY, CDR2 SVGAGI. The CDR3 is 15 residues long. The CDR3 DNA is TGTGCCAGCAGTCCTGGACAGGCCCACAATCAGCCCCAGCATTTT. This translates into CASSPGQAHNQPQHF.

This clone is labeled as medium-sized (0.01 to 0.1%). This rearrangement joins TRBV7-8 to TRBJ1-2; no reliable D call. Germline V lookup: CDR1 SGHVS, CDR2 FQNEAQ. V was trimmed by 3 bases and J by 4 bases, leaving 6 bases between them. The CDR3 contains 12 residues. The CDR3 DNA sequence: TGTGCCAGCAGCTTCGACGCCTATGGCTACACCTTC. As protein: CASSFDAYGYTF.

This clone was recorded a few times. The chain uses TRBV6-6 and TRBJ1-1; D not certain. Germline V lookup: CDR1 MNHNY, CDR2 SVGAGI (reference sequence). The length of the CDR3 is 14 residues. V was clipped by 5 bases and J by 4 bases, with 14 bases between them. The CDR3 reads CASSAESWVTEAFF. CDR3 in DNA: TGTGCCAGCAGTGCGGAGAGTTGGGTCACTGAAGCTTTCTTT.

The V and J genes are TRBV13 and TRBJ1-2; 9 bases are shared with TRBD1. Germline assignment: CDR1 PRHDT and CDR2 FYEKMQ (reference sequence). The CDR3 is 16 residues long. The V segment lost 0 bases and the J segment 0 bases; nucleotides outside the gene matches: 2. The DNA of the CDR3 is TGTGCCAGCAGCTTAGGGGGACAGGGACCTAACTATGGCTACACCTTC. This codes for CASSLGGQGPNYGYTF.

V is TRBV3-1 (or the pseudogene TRBV3-2) and J is TRBJ1-1; D is perhaps TRBD1 (6 bases). The germline gives CDR1 LGHDT, CDR2 YNNKEL (reference sequence). This CDR3 contains 14 residues. The V end was cut by 4 bases, the J end by 5 bases, with 14 bases between. CDR3 nucleotide sequence: TGTGCCAGCAGCCCGGGACACTCCCTAACTGAAGCTTTCTTT. This sequence encodes CASSPGHSLTEAFF.

This chain connects TRBV2 to TRBJ1-6, with unresolved D. V was cut by 2 bases and J by 9 bases, with 14 bases left in between. The CDR3 loop spans 15 amino acids. Germline V gives CDR1 SNHLY, CDR2 FYNNEI. CDR3 sequence (DNA): TGTGCCAGCAGTGAACGACTTTCCCTTGGTTCACCCCTCCACTTT. Translation: CASSERLSLGSPLHF.

This rearrangement joins TRBV10-3 to TRBJ1-6; tentatively, D is TRBD1 (5 bases). Trimming removed 11 bases from V and 10 bases from J, with 18 bases in between. In germline, CDR1 is ENHRY, CDR2 SYGVKD. There are 13 residues in the CDR3. The chain's CDR3 is CAARAGGRSPLHF. The CDR3 DNA follows: TGTGCCGCCAGAGCCGGGGGAAGGTCACCCCTCCACTTT.

Notes on this clone: The same CDR3 can be traced to other DNA sequences in this sample. The chain couples TRBV24-1 to TRBJ2-5, with TRBD1 matching 8 bases. The V and J ends lost 2 bases and 4 bases, in that order; junction bases with no gene match: 5. The CDR3 has 15 amino acids. Germline V gives CDR1 KGHDR, CDR2 SFDVKD. Written as DNA, the CDR3 is TGTGCCACCAGTGATTCAGGGGGCGCGGGAGAGACCCAGTACTTC. This encodes CATSDSGGAGETQYF.